The entry below gives a single T cell receptor beta chain sequence along with its context. The sample originates from a study of T cell changes during pregnancy in multiple sclerosis. Here immunoSEQ multiplex PCR was the method, and the copy in TCRdb shows in-frame clones only, minus some. The sample shows about 100,000 clones, about 92% of them seen only once. The CDR3 length is 14 residues. Germline V gives CDR1 SGHRS, CDR2 YFSETQ. Trimming cost V 1 base and J 4 bases, with 11 bases left between them. Sample: peripheral blood, taken in the second trimester of pregnancy. The V call is TRBV5-1, the J call TRBJ1-1; D remains ambiguous. This TCR was recovered from a female donor with multiple sclerosis, enrolled in a pregnancy study. The CDR3 loop reads CASSLMEGGTEAFF. The CDR3 coding sequence is TGCGCCAGCAGCTTGATGGAGGGTGGCACTGAAGCTTTCTTT. Drawing the rest from reference TRBV5-1 and TRBJ1-1, the complete variable domain is KAGVTQTPRYLIKTRGQQVTLSCSPISGHRSVSWYQQTPGQGLQFLFEYFSETQRNKGNFPGRFSGRQFSNSRSEMNVSTLELGDSALYLCASSLMEGGTEAFFGQGTRLTVV.